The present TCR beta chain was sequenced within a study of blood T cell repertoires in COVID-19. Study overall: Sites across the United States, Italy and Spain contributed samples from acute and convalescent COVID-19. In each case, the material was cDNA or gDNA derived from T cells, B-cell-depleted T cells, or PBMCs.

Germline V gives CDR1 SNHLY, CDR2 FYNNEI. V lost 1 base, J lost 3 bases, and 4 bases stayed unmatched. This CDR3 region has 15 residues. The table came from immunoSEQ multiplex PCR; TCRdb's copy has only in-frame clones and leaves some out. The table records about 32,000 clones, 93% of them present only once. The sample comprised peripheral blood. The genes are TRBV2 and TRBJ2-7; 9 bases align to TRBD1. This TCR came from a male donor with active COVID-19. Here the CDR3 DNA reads TGTGCCAGCAGTGAAGAAGGGACAGGGTTCTACGAGCAGTACTTC. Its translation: CASSEEGTGFYEQYF.